This T cell receptor (beta chain) came from a study of identifying expanded T cells in peripheral blood. Between the trimmed V and J ends, which lost 2 bases and 7 bases, there was a span of 14 bases. The CDR3 length is 14 residues. Germline CDR1 is SNHLY and CDR2 is FYNNEI. Only in-frame clones appear in the TCRdb table, and some are missing; sequencing was by immunoSEQ multiplex PCR. Among some 54,000 clones listed, about 80% were seen once. The genes are TRBV2 and TRBJ2-5; perhaps TRBD1 as D (5 bases). The receptor was derived from a person aged 18-70 years in good health. Sequencing was carried out using blood. Here the CDR3 DNA reads TGTGCCAGCAGTGAACAGGGTCCCTCGGGGACCCAGTACTTC. As protein: CASSEQGPSGTQYF.